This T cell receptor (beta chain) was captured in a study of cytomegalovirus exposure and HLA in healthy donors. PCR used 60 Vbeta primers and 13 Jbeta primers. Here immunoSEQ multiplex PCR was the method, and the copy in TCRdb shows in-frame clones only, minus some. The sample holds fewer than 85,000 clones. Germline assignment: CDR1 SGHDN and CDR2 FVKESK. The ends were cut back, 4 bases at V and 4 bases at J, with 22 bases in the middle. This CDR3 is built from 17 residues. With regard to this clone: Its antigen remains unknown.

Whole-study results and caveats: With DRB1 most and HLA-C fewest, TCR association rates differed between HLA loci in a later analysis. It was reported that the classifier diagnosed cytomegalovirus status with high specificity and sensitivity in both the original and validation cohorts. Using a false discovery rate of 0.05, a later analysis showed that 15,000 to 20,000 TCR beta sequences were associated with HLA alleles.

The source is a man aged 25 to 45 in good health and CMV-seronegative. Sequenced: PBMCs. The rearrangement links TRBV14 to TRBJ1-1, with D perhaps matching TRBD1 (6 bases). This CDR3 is CASSPSWGRGKATEAFF. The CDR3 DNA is TGTGCCAGCAGCCCATCTTGGGGGCGGGGGAAGGCCACTGAAGCTTTCTTT. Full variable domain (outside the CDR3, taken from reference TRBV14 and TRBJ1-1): EAGVTQFPSHSVIEKGQTVTLRCDPISGHDNLYWYRRVMGKEIKFLLHFVKESKQDESGMPNNRFLAERTGGTYSTLKVQPAELEDSGVYFCASSPSWGRGKATEAFFGQGTRLTVV.